The 7 T cell receptor beta chains listed next were all sequenced from one sample in a study of cytomegalovirus exposure and HLA in healthy donors. The protocol was immunoSEQ multiplex PCR, while the TCRdb copy is restricted to in-frame clones and leaves out a portion. The sample contains about 55,000 clones, 75% to 95% of which appear only once. The material sequenced was PBMCs. The receptors originated from a young man in good health and CMV-seronegative.

The chain links TRBV6-5 to TRBJ1-1; D is perhaps TRBD1 (5 bases). This CDR3 comprises 15 residues. Between the trimmed V and J ends, which lost 0 bases and 1 base, there was a span of 9 bases. Germline V gene lookup returns CDR1 MNHEY and CDR2 SVGAGI. CDR3 DNA sequence: TGTGCCAGCAGTTACTCTGGCAGGGCGAACACTGAAGCTTTCTTT. Amino acid sequence: CASSYSGRANTEAFF.

The chain couples TRBV5-8 to TRBJ2-1; weak D call: TRBD1 (6 bases). CDR3 length: 14 amino acids. CDR1 is SGHTS and CDR2 is YDEGEE in the germline V gene. V was cut by 2 bases and J by 9 bases, with 15 bases left in between. This CDR3 reads CASSLTGTTSEQFF. CDR3 coding DNA: TGTGCCAGCAGCTTAACAGGGACGACCAGTGAGCAGTTCTTC.

The gene calls are TRBV7-2 and TRBJ1-2; D gene uncertain. The CDR3 contains 14 residues. The germline V gene encodes CDR1 SGHTA and CDR2 FQGNSA. Trimming cost V 2 bases and J 1 base, with 8 bases left between them. CDR3 amino acids: CASSLRTFNYGYTF. The DNA for the CDR3 is TGTGCCAGCAGCTTACGAACATTTAACTATGGCTACACCTTC.

The chain couples TRBV4-2 to TRBJ1-1, with a weak D call TRBD1 (6 bases). V was clipped by 4 bases and J by 10 bases, with 22 bases between them. CDR3 length equals 15 residues. Germline values: CDR1 LGHNA, CDR2 YNFKEQ. CDR3 DNA: TGTGCCAGCAGCCCCTCCGTCGGGACATCTTCGCCAGCTTTCTTT. Translated: CASSPSVGTSSPAFF.

The rearrangement joins TRBV5-1 to TRBJ2-1, with 7 bases lining up with TRBD1. J was trimmed by 8 bases and V by 4 bases; bases with no gene match: 9. Germline V gives CDR1 SGHRS, CDR2 YFSETQ. The CDR3 is 14 residues long. CDR3 protein: CASSADRAFDEQFF. Here the CDR3 DNA reads TGCGCCAGCAGCGCCGACAGGGCCTTCGATGAGCAGTTCTTC.

V gene TRBV4-1 combines with J gene TRBJ2-7; the match to TRBD1 covers 8 bases. CDR3 length: 19 residues. The J segment lost 1 base and the V segment lost 1 base, leaving 15 bases of the junction unmatched. CDR1 and CDR2 from the germline V gene are MGHRA and YSYEKL. The CDR3 nucleotides are TGCGCCAGCAGCCAAGTTAGGGTGGGGAGACAGGGGATTTCCTACGAGCAGTACTTC. Amino acid sequence: CASSQVRVGRQGISYEQYF.

The genes are TRBV5-1 and TRBJ1-5; perhaps TRBD1 as D (6 bases). Germline V gene data show CDR1 as SGHRS and CDR2 as YFSETQ. The V gene lost 1 base and the J gene lost 6 bases, with 11 bases spanning the gap. The CDR3 contains 14 residues. The CDR3 region is CASSLTGKGQPQHF. As DNA, the CDR3 is TGCGCCAGCAGCTTGACAGGGAAGGGTCAGCCCCAGCATTTT.